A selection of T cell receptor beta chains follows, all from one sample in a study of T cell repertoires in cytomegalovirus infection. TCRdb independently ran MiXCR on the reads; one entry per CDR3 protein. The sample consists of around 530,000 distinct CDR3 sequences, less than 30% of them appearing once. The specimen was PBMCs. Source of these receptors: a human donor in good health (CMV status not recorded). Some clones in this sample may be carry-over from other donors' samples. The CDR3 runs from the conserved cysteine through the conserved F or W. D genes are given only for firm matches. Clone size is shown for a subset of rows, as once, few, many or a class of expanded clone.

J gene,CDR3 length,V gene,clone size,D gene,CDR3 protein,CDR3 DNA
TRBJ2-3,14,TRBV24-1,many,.,CATSGGAGQDTQYF,TGTGCCACCAGTGGGGGGGCGGGACAAGATACGCAGTATTTT
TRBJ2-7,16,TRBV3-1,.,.,CASSQGASSRFLEQYF,TGTGCCAGCAGCCAAGGGGCTAGTAGCCGATTCCTCGAGCAGTACTTC
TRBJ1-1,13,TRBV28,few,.,CASSPSGGTEAFF,TGTGCCAGCAGTCCCTCGGGAGGCACTGAAGCTTTCTTT
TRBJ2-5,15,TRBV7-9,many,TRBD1,CASSSNRGAGETQYF,TGTGCCAGCAGCTCCAACAGGGGGGCTGGGGAGACCCAGTACTTC
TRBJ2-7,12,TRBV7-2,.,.,CASSVYAYEQYF,TGTGCCAGCAGCGTATATGCGTACGAGCAGTACTTC
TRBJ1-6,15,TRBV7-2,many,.,CASSFIGSGEAPLHF,TGTGCCAGCAGCTTCATAGGTTCCGGAGAGGCACCCCTCCACTTT
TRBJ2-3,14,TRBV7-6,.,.,CASSSLTGIDTQYF,TGTGCCAGCAGCTCACTAACAGGGATAGATACGCAGTATTTT
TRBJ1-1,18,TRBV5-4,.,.,CASSSDSLRGVGYTEAFF,TGTGCCAGCAGTTCCGACAGTCTTAGGGGAGTTGGGTACACTGAAGCTTTCTTT
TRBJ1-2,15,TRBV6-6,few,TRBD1,CASIRGQGKFYGYTF,TGTGCCAGCATTCGCGGACAGGGAAAATTCTATGGCTACACCTTC
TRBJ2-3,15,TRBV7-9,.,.,CASRPPDPDTDTQYF,TGTGCCAGCAGGCCTCCGGATCCGGACACAGATACGCAGTATTTT